The 14 T cell receptor beta chains in this list originate from one sample, sequenced in a study of T-cell memory formation after mild COVID-19. MiXCR was run by TCRdb on the 5' RACE reads, yielding one entry per CDR3 protein. The table lists about 560,000 distinct CDR3 sequences, 15% to 20% of them singletons, with roughly 7.7% in the top ten. Sequencing used PBMCs or a T cell subset sorted from them (not recorded which). These TCRs come from an adult woman who had mild COVID-19 (a few samples of this study predate the infection). Cell type and time point are not known.

The chain combines TRBV24-1 with TRBJ1-5, with a tentative D call TRBD1 (6 bases). There are 16 residues in the CDR3. The germline V gene has CDR1 KGHDR and CDR2 SFDVKD. The germline V and J ends were trimmed by 6 bases and 4 bases, with 18 bases remaining between them. The CDR3 DNA reads as TGTGCCACCAGTAGTTCGGGAACAGGGTTGAATCAGCCCCAGCATTTT. Protein product: CATSSSGTGLNQPQHF.

DNA for the CDR3: TGTGCCAGCACTGACTACAACAATGAGCAGTTCTTC. Its protein is CASTDYNNEQFF. The rearrangement uses TRBV6-6 and TRBJ2-1, with a tentative D call TRBD2 (5 bases). The CDR3 has 12 residues. Trimming left V 7 bases short and J 5 bases short, with 9 bases between. Germline assignment: CDR1 MNHNY and CDR2 SVGAGI (reference sequence).

This clonotype was counted ten times or more. The chain has TRBV11-3 and TRBJ2-5; perhaps TRBD1 as D (5 bases). Germline V gene lookup returns CDR1 SGHNT and CDR2 YENEEA. The CDR3 has 14 amino acids. V lost 1 base and J lost 5, with 11 bases in between. CDR3 coding DNA: TGTGCCAGCAGCTTAGTTCAGGGCTGGGAGACCCAGTACTTC. Its translation is CASSLVQGWETQYF.

The chain is built from TRBV2 and TRBJ2-4; D is unclear. Trimming shortened V by 5 bases and J by 6 bases, and 11 bases separated the two germline ends. Germline CDR1 and CDR2: SNHLY and FYNNEI. CDR3 length: 13 amino acids. The CDR3 sequence is CASSNDERNIQYF. CDR3 DNA: TGTGCCAGCAGTAACGACGAGAGAAACATTCAGTACTTC.

CDR3 sequence: CSASLAGGNYNEQFF. The CDR3, as DNA: TGCAGTGCTAGTCTAGCGGGAGGGAACTACAATGAGCAGTTCTTC. V is TRBV20-1 and J is TRBJ2-1, with 12 bases lining up with TRBD2. This CDR3 region has 15 residues. After removal of 3 bases from V and 3 bases from J, the junction contained 3 bases not matched to a gene. Germline V CDR1 and CDR2: DFQATT, SNEGSKA (reference sequence).

The chain combines TRBV18 with TRBJ2-3; 10 nucleotides align to TRBD1. Trimming took 3 bases from V and 4 from J; bases not matched to a gene: 10. Germline V gene lookup returns CDR1 KGHSH and CDR2 LQKENI. This CDR3 has 17 amino acids. CDR3 nucleotide sequence: TGTGCCAGCTCACCGGCCGGGACAGGGGAAAGTTCAGATACGCAGTATTTT. Its translation is CASSPAGTGESSDTQYF.

This clonotype has at least ten counts. V usage is TRBV12-3 or TRBV12-4 and J usage is TRBJ2-3; the D is unclear. The V gene lost 10 bases and the J gene lost 2 bases, with 25 bases spanning the gap. The CDR3 spans 17 residues. For the CDR3, the DNA is TGTGCCACCATGCCCTTTCGTGGCCGGTCCTTCACAGATACGCAGTATTTT. Translated: CATMPFRGRSFTDTQYF.

The table lists this clonotype with a count of one. The chain has TRBV28 and TRBJ2-1, with TRBD1 identical over 9 bases. The CDR3 runs to 11 residues. The trim removed 8 bases at V and 10 bases at J, leaving 3 bases unmatched. Germline V lookup: CDR1 MDHEN, CDR2 SYDVKM. Here the CDR3 DNA reads TGTGCCAGCCACACAGGGGGCGAGCAGTTCTTC. Encoded protein: CASHTGGEQFF.

This clonotype was counted between two and nine times. The J gene is TRBJ2-3, the V gene TRBV6-5, with unresolved D. This CDR3 contains 17 residues. Germline CDR1 MNHEY, CDR2 SVGAGI. V was cut by 0 bases and J by 2 bases, with 15 bases left in between. The DNA of the CDR3 is TGTGCCAGCAGTTACTCGAAGACTCGCTCACTCACAGATACGCAGTATTTT. Its translation: CASSYSKTRSLTDTQYF.

The chain couples TRBV15 to TRBJ2-1; D gene ambiguous. The CDR3 extends over 17 amino acids. V lost 2 bases, J lost 9 bases, and 23 bases lay in between. From germline, CDR1 is LNHNV and CDR2 YYDKDF (reference sequence). CDR3 bases: TGTGCCACCAGCAGACCCCTGCAAGACACTGGGTACGGTGAGCAGTTCTTC. This translates into CATSRPLQDTGYGEQFF.

The table lists this clonotype with a few counts. The chain combines TRBV7-6 with TRBJ1-1; D unresolved. Germline assignment: CDR1 SGHVS and CDR2 FNYEAQ. There are 11 residues in the CDR3. Trimming pared 8 bases from V and 8 bases from J, leaving 12 bases between. The DNA of the CDR3 is TGTGCCAGCGCTACGGGGAACGAAGCTTTCTTT. Translated, it gives CASATGNEAFF.

V and J are TRBV10-3 and TRBJ1-3; tentatively, D is TRBD1 (6 bases). The CDR3 totals 14 residues. The V gene's germline CDR1 is ENHRY and CDR2 SYGVKD. Trimming pared 6 bases from V and 8 bases from J, leaving 17 bases between. This CDR3 is CAIRLTGGSDTIYF. In DNA, the CDR3 is TGTGCCATCAGGCTGACAGGAGGATCGGACACCATATATTTT.

Ten or more counts support this clonotype. The CDR3 loop is CASSGGPSYNEQFF. CDR3 nucleotides: TGTGCCAGCTCCGGGGGCCCCTCCTACAATGAGCAGTTCTTC. The chain links TRBV18 to TRBJ2-1; TRBD1 or TRBD2 may be the D gene (6 bases each). Trimming pared 6 bases from V and 0 bases from J, leaving 9 bases between. The CDR3 runs 14 residues. In germline, CDR1 is KGHSH, CDR2 LQKENI.

This clonotype was found a few times. J is TRBJ1-1 and V is TRBV9; tentative D call: TRBD1 (6 bases). This CDR3 has 15 amino acids. The germline gives CDR1 SGDLS, CDR2 YYNGEE. V was cut by 0 bases and J by 11 bases, with 20 bases left in between. This CDR3 is CASSVEAAGVNGAFF. In DNA form, the CDR3 reads TGTGCCAGCAGCGTAGAGGCCGCAGGGGTGAATGGGGCTTTCTTT.